What follows are 16 T cell receptor beta chains derived from one specimen sequenced in a study of STAT5B mutations in CD4+ large granular lymphocyte leukemia (dated by TCRdb to between 2021 and 2023). Library preparation employed the immunoSEQ multiplex PCR assay. TCRdb provides this immuneACCESS table in a form limited to in-frame rearrangements. Some clones are lacking; in checked studies, under half of them reflect an unresolved V gene, and why the rest are absent is not known. For this sample the table gives about 50,000 clones, of which about 86% were detected only once. About 0.33% of the sample rests with the top ten. Material for sequencing was CD4+ T cells from blood buffy coats. The receptors were gathered from a human donor in good health.

The V call is TRBV11-2, the J call TRBJ1-6, with D maybe TRBD1 (5 bases). V lost 0 bases and J lost 3, with 9 bases in between. This CDR3 contains 16 residues. Germline V gene lookup returns CDR1 SGHAT and CDR2 FQNNGV. The CDR3 coding sequence is TGTGCCAGCAGCTTAGATTCGAGGGGCTATAATTCACCCCTCCACTTT. Amino acids: CASSLDSRGYNSPLHF.

The chain has TRBV18 and TRBJ1-5; 9 bases map to TRBD1. This CDR3 contains 18 residues. V trimming: 5 bases; J trimming: 5 bases; junction bases outside the gene matches: 16. Looked up from germline, CDR1 is KGHSH and CDR2 is LQKENI. This CDR3 reads CASSLLQGARDQYQPQHF. The DNA of the CDR3 is TGTGCCAGCTCATTATTACAGGGGGCCAGGGACCAGTATCAGCCCCAGCATTTT.

J is TRBJ2-1 and V is TRBV2; 10 bases fit TRBD1. The CDR3 has 13 amino acids. J gave up 10 bases and V 8 bases, and 8 bases lay outside the gene matches. Germline V gene sequence: CDR1 SNHLY, CDR2 FYNNEI. The CDR3 DNA reads as TGTGCCAGCGTCCGACAGGGGGCCCTCGAGCAGTTCTTC. It is translated as CASVRQGALEQFF.

The rearrangement links TRBV7-9 to TRBJ1-1; 8 nucleotides match TRBD1. Germline CDR1 and CDR2: SEHNR and FQNEAQ (reference sequence). The junction had 13 bases not matched to a gene; V was cut back by 5 bases and J by 11 bases. CDR3 length: 14 amino acids. For the CDR3, the DNA is TGTGCCAGCAGCCTGACAGGGGCTGCACCGGTGGCTTTCTTT. Encoded protein: CASSLTGAAPVAFF.

This chain links TRBV2 with TRBJ2-4; no clear D. V lost 6 bases, J lost 0 bases, and 21 bases lay in between. This CDR3 comprises 18 residues. Germline V CDR1 and CDR2: SNHLY, FYNNEI. The CDR3 bases are TGTGCCAGCAGGTCTGGGCTAATTTGGGGTATAGCCAAAAACATTCAGTACTTC. Encoded protein: CASRSGLIWGIAKNIQYF.

The CDR3 spells CASSSLTGNTHGYTF. The CDR3 DNA reads as TGTGCCAGTAGTTCCTTGACAGGGAATACACATGGCTACACCTTC. The genes are TRBV19 and TRBJ1-2; 7 nucleotides align to TRBD1. This CDR3 has 15 residues. V shed 5 bases, J shed 6 bases, and the junction held 12 bases outside the gene matches. Germline CDR1 and CDR2: LNHDA and SQIVND (reference sequence).

As DNA, the CDR3 is TGTGCCTGGAGTACGATTTCCAATAATTCACCCCTCCACTTT. Protein product: CAWSTISNNSPLHF. The V and J genes are TRBV30 and TRBJ1-6; no firm D call. V dropped 2 bases and J dropped 5 bases, with 10 bases sitting between them. The CDR3 spans 14 residues. Per the germline V gene, CDR1 is GTSNPN and CDR2 is SVGIG (reference sequence).

This sequence joins TRBV30 and TRBJ1-5; D uncertain. CDR3 length equals 14 residues. The germline gives CDR1 GTSNPN, CDR2 SVGIG (reference sequence). The V end was cut by 0 bases, the J end by 5 bases, with 11 bases between. The DNA for the CDR3 is TGTGCCTGGAGTGTAAATGGCCCCCATCAGCCCCAGCATTTT. Residues: CAWSVNGPHQPQHF.

The genes are TRBV7-3 and TRBJ2-2; D is tentatively TRBD1 or TRBD2 (5 bases each). V was trimmed by 3 bases and J by 4 bases, leaving 15 bases between them. The CDR3 runs 16 residues. Germline CDR1 SGHTA, CDR2 FQGTGA. CDR3 coding DNA: TGTGCCAGCAGCTTTCTGGGCGCTGGGGGCACCGGGGAGCTGTTTTTT. It yields the protein CASSFLGAGGTGELFF.

This clone was seen a handful of times. The chain employs TRBV6-1 and TRBJ1-1; D call uncertain. Looked up from germline, CDR1 is MNHNS and CDR2 is SASEGT. The V gene lost 6 bases and the J gene lost 10 bases, with 18 bases spanning the gap. This CDR3 is built from 13 residues. CDR3 DNA sequence: TGTGCCAGCAGCGACGTACCGGGCGGGATAGCTTTCTTT. Amino acid sequence: CASSDVPGGIAFF.

This chain joins TRBV7-2 and TRBJ2-7, with D unresolved. The CDR3 spans 13 residues. V shed 1 base and J shed 2 bases, with 6 bases lying between them. CDR1 and CDR2 from the germline V gene are SGHTA and FQGNSA. The CDR3 nucleotides are TGTGCCAGCAGCTTAGTAACAGCCTACGAGCAGTACTTC. Translating it yields CASSLVTAYEQYF.

The V gene is TRBV6-5, the J gene TRBJ2-7; TRBD1 might be the D (6 bases). CDR3 size: 15 residues. Trimming pared 5 bases from V and 2 bases from J, leaving 16 bases between. CDR1 and CDR2 (germline): MNHEY, SVGAGI. The CDR3 DNA is TGTGCCAGCAGTATACCGACAGGCGAGACCTACGAGCAGTACTTC. This translates into CASSIPTGETYEQYF.

This clone has more than one count but fewer than ten. The chain is built from TRBV11-2 and TRBJ1-6; 7 nucleotides line up with TRBD1. The CDR3 loop spans 15 amino acids. CDR1 and CDR2 from the germline V gene are SGHAT and FQNNGV. After removal of 1 base from V and 4 bases from J, the junction contained 1 base not matched to a gene. The CDR3 sequence: CASSLAGQYNSPLHF. The CDR3 nucleotides are TGTGCCAGCAGCTTAGCGGGACAGTATAATTCACCCCTCCACTTT. Using reference TRBV11-2 and TRBJ1-6 for the parts outside the CDR3, the full variable domain is EAGVAQSPRYKIIEKRQSVAFWCNPISGHATLYWYQQILGQGPKLLIQFQNNGVVDDSQLPKDRFSAERLKGVDSTLKIQPAKLEDSAVYLCASSLAGQYNSPLHFGNGTRLTVT.

This sequence joins TRBV6-1 and TRBJ2-2; D is possibly TRBD1 (5 bases). V was pared by 7 bases and J by 5 bases, with 11 bases between. Per the germline V gene, CDR1 is MNHNS and CDR2 is SASEGT. CDR3 size: 13 residues. Here the CDR3 DNA reads TGTGCCAGCACAGACAGAAAGACCGGGGAGCTGTTTTTT. It yields the protein CASTDRKTGELFF.

The rearrangement links TRBV5-1 to TRBJ2-1; D is possibly TRBD1 or TRBD2 (5 bases each). This CDR3 is built from 16 residues. V was cut by 3 bases and J by 4 bases, with 17 bases left in between. The germline V gene encodes CDR1 SGHRS and CDR2 YFSETQ. The CDR3 loop reads CASSSGRDAIYNEQFF. For the CDR3, the DNA is TGCGCCAGCAGCTCAGGCCGGGACGCCATTTACAATGAGCAGTTCTTC.

The rearrangement joins TRBV19 to TRBJ1-6, with D possibly matching TRBD1 (6 bases). Germline lookup yields CDR1 LNHDA and CDR2 SQIVND (reference sequence). Trimming left V 3 bases short and J 7 bases short, with 13 bases between. The CDR3 is 15 residues long. CDR3: CASSIGAQGNSPLHF. The CDR3 DNA is TGTGCCAGTAGTATTGGAGCTCAGGGGAATTCACCCCTCCACTTT.